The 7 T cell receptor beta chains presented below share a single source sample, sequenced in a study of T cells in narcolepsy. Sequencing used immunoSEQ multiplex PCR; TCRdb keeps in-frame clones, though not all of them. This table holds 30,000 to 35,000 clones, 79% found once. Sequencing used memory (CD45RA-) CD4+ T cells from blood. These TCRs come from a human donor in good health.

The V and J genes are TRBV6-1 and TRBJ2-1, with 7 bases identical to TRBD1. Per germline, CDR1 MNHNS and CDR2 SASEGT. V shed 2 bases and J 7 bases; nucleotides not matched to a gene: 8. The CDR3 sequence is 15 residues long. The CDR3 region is CASSERPTGKNEQFF. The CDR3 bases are TGTGCCAGCAGTGAACGCCCGACAGGGAAAAATGAGCAGTTCTTC.

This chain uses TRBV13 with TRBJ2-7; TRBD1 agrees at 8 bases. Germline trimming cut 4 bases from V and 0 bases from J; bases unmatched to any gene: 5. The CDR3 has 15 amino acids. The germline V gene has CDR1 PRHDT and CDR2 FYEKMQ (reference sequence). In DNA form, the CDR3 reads TGTGCCAGCAGCTCCAGGGGGCTCCTCTCCTACGAGCAGTACTTC. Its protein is CASSSRGLLSYEQYF.

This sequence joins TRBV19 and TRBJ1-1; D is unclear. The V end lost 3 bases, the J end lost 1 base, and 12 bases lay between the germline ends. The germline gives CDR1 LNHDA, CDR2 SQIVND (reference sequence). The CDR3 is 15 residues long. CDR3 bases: TGTGCCAGTAGTATCCTCCTAGGAGGGAACACTGAAGCTTTCTTT. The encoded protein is CASSILLGGNTEAFF.

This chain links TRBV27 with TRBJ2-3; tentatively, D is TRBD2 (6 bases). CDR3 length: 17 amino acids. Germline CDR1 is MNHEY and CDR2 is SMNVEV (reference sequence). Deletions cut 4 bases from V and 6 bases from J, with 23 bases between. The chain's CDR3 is CASSSSFAGPAVDTQYF. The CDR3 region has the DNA TGTGCCAGCAGTTCCTCTTTTGCGGGACCGGCTGTTGATACGCAGTATTTT.

CDR3 amino acids: CASSGLNEKLFF. In DNA, the CDR3 is TGTGCCAGCAGTGGGCTTAATGAAAAACTGTTTTTT. This sequence joins TRBV6-1 and TRBJ1-4, with D unresolved. The CDR3 consists of 12 residues. Germline values: CDR1 MNHNS, CDR2 SASEGT. V lost 4 bases and J 4 bases, leaving 4 bases between the germline ends.

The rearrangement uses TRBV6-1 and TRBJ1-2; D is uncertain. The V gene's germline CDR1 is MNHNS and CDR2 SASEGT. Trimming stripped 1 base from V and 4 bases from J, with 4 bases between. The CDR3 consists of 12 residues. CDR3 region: CASSEGGYGYTF. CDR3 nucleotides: TGTGCCAGCAGTGAAGGTGGCTATGGCTACACCTTC.

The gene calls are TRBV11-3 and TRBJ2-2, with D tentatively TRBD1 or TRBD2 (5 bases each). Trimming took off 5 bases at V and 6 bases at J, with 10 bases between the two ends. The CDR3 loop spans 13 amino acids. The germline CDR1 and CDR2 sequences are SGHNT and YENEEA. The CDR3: CASSPLGAGELFF. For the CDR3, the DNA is TGTGCCAGCAGCCCGTTGGGGGCCGGGGAGCTGTTTTTT.